The 27 T cell receptor beta chains below all came from one sample that was sequenced in a study of blood T cell repertoires in COVID-19. Libraries were prepared by immunoSEQ multiplex PCR; TCRdb keeps only in-frame clonotypes and omits some of them. The sample carries about 120,000 clones, roughly 82% recorded once. The sample consisted of peripheral blood. These receptors all come from a human donor in a cohort sampled during active COVID-19.

The chain combines TRBV18 with TRBJ2-5; 9 bases fit TRBD1. The germline V gene has CDR1 KGHSH and CDR2 LQKENI. V was clipped by 6 bases and J by 4 bases; unmatched bases: 3. There are 13 residues in the CDR3. The DNA of the CDR3 is TGTGCCAGCTCCCGGGACAGGGCAGAGACCCAGTACTTC. This codes for CASSRDRAETQYF.

Only one count was recorded for this clone. This chain links TRBV5-1 with TRBJ1-2; TRBD1 aligns across 7 bases. Germline-derived CDR1 and CDR2 are SGHRS and YFSETQ. V shed 0 bases and J 3 bases; nucleotides not matched to a gene: 5. The CDR3 covers 15 residues. CDR3 in amino acids: CASSLAGGGYYGYTF. Here the CDR3 DNA reads TGCGCCAGCAGCTTGGCCGGAGGGGGCTACTATGGCTACACCTTC.

The gene calls are TRBV6-5 and TRBJ2-7, with TRBD2 matching over 10 bases. V shed 6 bases, J shed 4 bases, and the junction held 9 bases outside the gene matches. Germline CDR1 reads MNHEY; CDR2 reads SVGAGI. The CDR3 extends over 15 amino acids. CDR3 in DNA: TGTGCCAGCAGAATGCCAGCGGGGGGGCCTTACGAGCAGTACTTC. Protein: CASRMPAGGPYEQYF.

The chain recombines TRBV18 with TRBJ1-1, with 8 positions matching TRBD1. The trim removed 0 bases at V and 11 bases at J, leaving 11 bases unmatched. Germline V lookup: CDR1 KGHSH, CDR2 LQKENI. The CDR3 runs 15 residues. CDR3 loop: CASSPPTGGEGKAFF. For the CDR3, the DNA is TGTGCCAGCTCACCACCCACAGGGGGTGAGGGTAAGGCTTTCTTT. Full variable domain (missing parts from reference TRBV18 and TRBJ1-1): NAGVMQNPRHLVRRRGQEARLRCSPMKGHSHVYWYRQLPEEGLKFMVYLQKENIIDESGMPKERFSAEFPKEGPSILRIQQVVRGDSAAYFCASSPPTGGEGKAFFGQGTRLTVV.

The chain links TRBV28 to TRBJ1-1, with TRBD1 identical over 8 bases. The germline V gene encodes CDR1 MDHEN and CDR2 SYDVKM. The J segment lost 5 bases and the V segment lost 5 bases, leaving 7 bases of the junction unmatched. This CDR3 comprises 14 residues. CDR3 bases: TGTGCCAGCAGTCTAAGACAGGGGAGGACTGAAGCTTTCTTT. Protein product: CASSLRQGRTEAFF.

This clone was counted once. The gene calls are TRBV10-3 and TRBJ2-3; 12 bases fit TRBD2. The CDR3 is made up of 18 amino acids. The germline gives CDR1 ENHRY, CDR2 SYGVKD. J gave up 0 bases and V 0 bases, and 4 bases lay outside the gene matches. The DNA of the CDR3 is TGTGCCATCAGTGAGTCCCCCCTAGCGGGGGGGAGCACAGATACGCAGTATTTT. Its protein product is CAISESPLAGGSTDTQYF.

The J gene is TRBJ2-2, the V gene TRBV5-1; 8 bases line up with TRBD2. V dropped 4 bases and J dropped 2; count of bases not matched to a gene: 7. Germline V gene data show CDR1 as SGHRS and CDR2 as YFSETQ. This CDR3 has 16 residues. The CDR3: CASSRIAGLNTGELFF. The CDR3 nucleotides are TGCGCCAGCAGCCGAATAGCGGGACTCAACACCGGGGAGCTGTTTTTT.

This sequence joins TRBV11-3 and TRBJ2-1, with 9 bases matching TRBD1. After removal of 3 bases from V and 9 bases from J, the junction contained 9 bases not matched to a gene. Germline CDR1 and CDR2: SGHNT and YENEEA. The CDR3 is 15 residues long. In DNA form, the CDR3 reads TGTGCCAGCAGCTTGGGACAGGGTGTAGGGGGTGAGCAGTTCTTC. Its protein product is CASSLGQGVGGEQFF.

The J gene is TRBJ1-1, the V gene TRBV6-6, with a weak D call TRBD1 (6 bases). Germline V gene data show CDR1 as MNHNY and CDR2 as SVGAGI (reference sequence). This CDR3 contains 14 residues. The V and J ends lost 6 bases and 0 bases respectively, with 11 bases between them. The CDR3 DNA sequence: TGTGCCAGCAGAACCGGGACACTGAACACTGAAGCTTTCTTT. Translating gives CASRTGTLNTEAFF.

V and J are TRBV4-1 and TRBJ2-2, with 9 bases that match TRBD1. The germline V gene has CDR1 MGHRA and CDR2 YSYEKL. The CDR3 covers 16 residues. Trimming removed 0 bases from V and 6 bases from J; junction bases left unmatched: 5. CDR3 in DNA: TGCGCCAGCAGCCAAGAGGACAGGGGATGGGCCGGGGAGCTGTTTTTT. It translates to CASSQEDRGWAGELFF.

J is TRBJ1-1 and V is TRBV7-2; 7 bases agree with TRBD1. Germline V gene sequence: CDR1 SGHTA, CDR2 FQGNSA. V shed 5 bases and J 1 base; nucleotides not matched to a gene: 4. The length of the CDR3 is 14 residues. The CDR3 DNA is TGTGCCAGCAGCCCCCAGGGGGGGAACACTGAAGCTTTCTTT. Its translation is CASSPQGGNTEAFF.

About this clone itself: Distinct nucleotide sequences in the sample also encode this CDR3. This chain links TRBV28 with TRBJ2-3, with 8 bases matching TRBD2. CDR3 length equals 14 residues. The trim removed 2 bases at V and 3 bases at J, leaving 1 base unmatched. The germline V gene encodes CDR1 MDHEN and CDR2 SYDVKM. The DNA for the CDR3 is TGTGCCAGCAGTTTAACTAGCGGAACAGATACGCAGTATTTT. Translated: CASSLTSGTDTQYF.

This clone was recorded a few times. The rearrangement joins TRBV11-2 to TRBJ1-1; no clear D. V lost 1 base, J lost 0 bases, and 3 bases lay in between. This CDR3 comprises 13 residues. Germline V gene sequence: CDR1 SGHAT, CDR2 FQNNGV. The CDR3: CASSLGMNTEAFF. The CDR3 bases are TGTGCCAGCAGCTTAGGTATGAACACTGAAGCTTTCTTT.

The chain couples TRBV29-1 to TRBJ2-5; D is undetermined. This CDR3 region has 13 residues. The germline V and J ends were trimmed by 4 bases and 2 bases, with 11 bases remaining between them. CDR1 is SQVTM and CDR2 is ANQGSEA in the germline V gene. This chain's CDR3 is CSVAHSIQETQYF. CDR3 nucleotide sequence: TGCAGCGTTGCCCACTCGATTCAAGAGACCCAGTACTTC.

This chain joins TRBV9 and TRBJ1-1; D not certain. The CDR3 sequence is 14 residues long. Germline V CDR1 and CDR2: SGDLS, YYNGEE. Trimming took off 0 bases at V and 1 base at J, with 7 bases between the two ends. CDR3 amino acids: CASSVAAGNTEAFF. The CDR3 DNA is TGTGCCAGCAGCGTAGCTGCAGGGAACACTGAAGCTTTCTTT.

The rearrangement uses TRBV5-1 and TRBJ1-2; TRBD1 is a possible D gene (6 bases). V was shortened by 3 bases and J by 3 bases, with 12 bases between the two germline ends. Germline CDR1 reads SGHRS; CDR2 reads YFSETQ. This CDR3 is 14 amino acids long. The CDR3 coding sequence is TGCGCCAGCAGCTCTGGGGACATCGACTATGGCTACACCTTC. It specifies CASSSGDIDYGYTF.

The sample holds one count of this clone. J is TRBJ2-1 and V is TRBV4-2; 9 bases are shared with TRBD2. The trim removed 5 bases at V and 1 base at J, leaving 9 bases unmatched. CDR1 and CDR2 from the germline V gene are LGHNA and YNFKEQ. There are 17 residues in the CDR3. CDR3 DNA sequence: TGTGCCAGCAGCAGGGAGGCTAGCGGGGTGTCCTACAATGAGCAGTTCTTC. Translation gives CASSREASGVSYNEQFF.

J is TRBJ1-2 and V is TRBV9, with unresolved D. V was clipped by 4 bases and J by 3 bases, with 16 bases between them. The germline V gene encodes CDR1 SGDLS and CDR2 YYNGEE. The CDR3 has 15 residues. The DNA of the CDR3 is TGTGCCAGCAGCCCCCGAGAGGTTTTAGACTATGGCTACACCTTC. Amino acid sequence: CASSPREVLDYGYTF.

This chain connects TRBV10-1 to TRBJ2-1, with 9 positions matching TRBD2. The germline V gene encodes CDR1 WNHNN and CDR2 SYGVQD (reference sequence). The CDR3 totals 20 residues. Trimming took 5 bases from V and 5 from J; bases not matched to a gene: 22. CDR3 region: CASSSDSLGLARGRDNEQFF. CDR3 nucleotides: TGCGCCAGCAGTTCGGACAGCCTTGGACTAGCGAGAGGAAGGGACAATGAGCAGTTCTTC.

V gene TRBV19 combines with J gene TRBJ2-3; D is unresolved. The germline V gene has CDR1 LNHDA and CDR2 SQIVND (reference sequence). V gave up 0 bases and J gave up 6 bases, with 7 bases separating them. The CDR3 covers 13 residues. CDR3 nucleotides: TGTGCCAGTAGTATAGATGCCCGGGATACGCAGTATTTT. This codes for CASSIDARDTQYF. The whole variable domain, remainder taken from reference TRBV19 and TRBJ2-3, is DGGITQSPKYLFRKEGQNVTLSCEQNLNHDAMYWYRQDPGQGLRLIYYSQIVNDFQKGDIAEGYSVSREKKESFPLTVTSAQKNPTAFYLCASSIDARDTQYFGPGTRLTVL.

The gene calls are TRBV19 and TRBJ1-4; TRBD1 is a possible D gene (5 bases). The CDR3 has 13 residues. Trimming left V 6 bases short and J 11 bases short, with 16 bases between. Germline V lookup: CDR1 LNHDA, CDR2 SQIVND (reference sequence). CDR3 in amino acids: CASRILVGGKLFF. The CDR3 DNA reads as TGTGCCAGTAGAATCCTGGTCGGGGGGAAACTGTTTTTT.

The chain combines TRBV5-8 with TRBJ2-2; D is uncertain. This CDR3 is 16 amino acids long. V dropped 6 bases and J dropped 1 base, with 16 bases sitting between them. The germline CDR1 and CDR2 sequences are SGHTS and YDEGEE. CDR3 bases: TGTGCCAGCACCCAAAGCTCAAGATGGAACACCGGGGAGCTGTTTTTT. Its protein is CASTQSSRWNTGELFF.

The rearrangement uses TRBV2 and TRBJ1-2; 10 bases align to TRBD1. CDR3 size: 13 residues. Germline-derived CDR1 and CDR2 are SNHLY and FYNNEI. The V segment lost 4 bases and the J segment 8 bases; nucleotides outside the gene matches: 4. In nucleotides, the CDR3 is TGTGCCAGCAGTGGACAGGGGGCGTGGGGCTACACCTTC. This translates into CASSGQGAWGYTF.

The chain joins TRBV6-1 to TRBJ1-5, with no clear D. Germline CDR1 and CDR2: MNHNS and SASEGT. CDR3 length: 18 residues. The germline V and J ends were trimmed by 0 bases and 0 bases, with 15 bases remaining between them. CDR3 DNA: TGTGCCAGCAGTGAAGCTTATGCATATACTTTTAGCAATCAGCCCCAGCATTTT. Amino acids: CASSEAYAYTFSNQPQHF.

The CDR3 region is CASSFSAGANVLTF. The DNA for the CDR3 is TGTGCCAGCAGTTTTTCGGCTGGGGCCAACGTCCTGACTTTC. The chain carries TRBV27 and TRBJ2-6, with D unresolved. Per the germline V gene, CDR1 is MNHEY and CDR2 is SMNVEV (reference sequence). Trimming stripped 3 bases from V and 2 bases from J, with 5 bases between. The CDR3 spans 14 residues.

V is TRBV11-2 and J is TRBJ1-1; D is perhaps TRBD1 (6 bases). CDR1 and CDR2 from the germline V gene are SGHAT and FQNNGV. V gave up 1 base and J gave up 0 bases, with 15 bases separating them. This CDR3 is built from 17 residues. CDR3 sequence (DNA): TGTGCCAGCAGCTTAGCCCGAGGGGGTAGGATGAACACTGAAGCTTTCTTT. It specifies CASSLARGGRMNTEAFF.

This clone showed up just a few times. The chain couples TRBV27 to TRBJ1-1; possible D gene TRBD1, 6 bases. The V gene's germline CDR1 is MNHEY and CDR2 SMNVEV (reference sequence). V shed 2 bases and J shed 5 bases, with 12 bases lying between them. There are 14 residues in the CDR3. The CDR3 loop is CASSLMAGVTEAFF. CDR3 bases: TGTGCCAGCAGTTTAATGGCAGGGGTAACTGAAGCTTTCTTT.